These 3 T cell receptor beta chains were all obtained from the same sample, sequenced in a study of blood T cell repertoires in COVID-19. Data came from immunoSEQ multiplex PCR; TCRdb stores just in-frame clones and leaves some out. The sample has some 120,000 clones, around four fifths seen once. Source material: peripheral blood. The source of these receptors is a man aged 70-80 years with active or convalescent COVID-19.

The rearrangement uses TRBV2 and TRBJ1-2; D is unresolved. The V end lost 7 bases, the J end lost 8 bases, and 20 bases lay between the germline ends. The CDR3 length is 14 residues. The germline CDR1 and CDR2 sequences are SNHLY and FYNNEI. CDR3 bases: TGTGCCAGCATTGGGAGCCGCAGAGGAGGAGGCTACACCTTC. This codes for CASIGSRRGGGYTF.

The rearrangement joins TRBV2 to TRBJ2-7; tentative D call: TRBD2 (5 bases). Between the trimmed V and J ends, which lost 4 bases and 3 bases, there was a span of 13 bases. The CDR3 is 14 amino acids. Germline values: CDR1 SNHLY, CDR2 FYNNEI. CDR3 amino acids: CASSVAGTDYEQYF. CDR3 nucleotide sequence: TGTGCCAGCAGTGTGGCGGGTACTGACTACGAGCAGTACTTC.

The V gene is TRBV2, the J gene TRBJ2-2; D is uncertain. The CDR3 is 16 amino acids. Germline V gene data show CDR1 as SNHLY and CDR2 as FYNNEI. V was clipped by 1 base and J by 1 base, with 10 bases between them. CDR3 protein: CASSEDGSRNTGELFF. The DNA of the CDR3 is TGTGCCAGCAGTGAAGATGGCTCACGGAACACCGGGGAGCTGTTTTTT.